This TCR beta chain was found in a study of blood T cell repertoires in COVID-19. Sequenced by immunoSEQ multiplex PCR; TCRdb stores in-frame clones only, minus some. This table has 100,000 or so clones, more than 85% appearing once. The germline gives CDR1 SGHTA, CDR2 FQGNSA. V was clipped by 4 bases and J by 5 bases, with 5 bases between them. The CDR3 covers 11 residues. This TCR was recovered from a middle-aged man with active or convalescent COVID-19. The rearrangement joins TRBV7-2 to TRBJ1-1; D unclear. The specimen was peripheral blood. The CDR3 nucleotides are TGTGCCAGCAGCTATAAAACTGAAGCTTTCTTT. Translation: CASSYKTEAFF.